Each of the 10 T cell receptor beta chains below was sequenced from the same sample in a study of T cell clonality in common variable immunodeficiency. TCRdb's table, derived via immunoSEQ multiplex PCR, lists solely in-frame clones and lacks some. The sample offers more than 65,000 clones and no singletons, the top ten holding around 0.87%. Sequenced material: peripheral blood mononuclear cells. The receptor source for this set is a person between 18 and 75 years old in good health.

Ten or more counts support this clone. From the germline J gene comes the end of the CDR3, since the read stops 3 residues before it. This chain uses TRBV11-2 with TRBJ2-5; possible D gene TRBD2, 6 bases. CDR1 is SGHAT, CDR2 FQNNGV, per germline. The CDR3 is made up of 15 amino acids. The V and J ends lost 10 bases and 0 bases respectively, with 18 bases between them. CDR3 bases read: TGTGCCACCGTTAAGGAGGGCAGGTACCAAGAGACC. Protein: CATVKEGRYQET. The whole CDR3 region reads CATVKEGRYQETQYF.

This clone was detected ten times or more. Read coverage stops 3 residues before the CDR3 terminus; the germline J gene supplies the remainder. The chain uses TRBV6-1 and TRBJ1-2, with D hard to call. Trimming took 1 base from V and 4 from J, leaving 10 bases between them. The CDR3 covers 14 residues. Germline values: CDR1 MNHNS, CDR2 SASEGT. CDR3: CASSEDRVPYGYTF. The sequenced CDR3 bases are TGTGCCAGCAGTGAAGACAGAGTTCCCTATGGC.

This clone was counted many times. The missing CDR3 end, 3 residues past where the read stops, is filled in from the germline J gene. This chain joins TRBV7-2 and TRBJ2-5, with D possibly TRBD2 on 6 matching bases. V shed 5 bases and J shed 4 bases, with 14 bases lying between them. The germline V gene has CDR1 SGHTA and CDR2 FQGNSA. The CDR3 has 14 residues. The CDR3 is CASSKPRGRETQYF. The CDR3 bases that were read are TGTGCCAGCAGCAAACCACGGGGGAGAGAGACC.

This clone was detected ten times or more. The read comes to an end 3 residues before the CDR3 does, leaving the germline J gene to fill in the end. The genes are TRBV19 and TRBJ1-4, with TRBD1 identical over 7 bases. CDR3 length: 14 residues. Germline V gene data show CDR1 as LNHDA and CDR2 as SQIVND (reference sequence). With V trimmed by 6 bases and J by 4 bases, 5 bases remained unmatched. CDR3 bases read: TGTGCCAGTAGAGAAACAGGGGTTAATGAAAAA. Translated: CASRETGVNEK. The entire CDR3 protein is CASRETGVNEKLFF.

This clone appeared many times. Read sequence stops 3 residues before the CDR3 end, and the germline J gene provides the missing end. The sample has other DNA sequences that encode this CDR3 too. The chain joins TRBV19 to TRBJ2-2; tentative D call: TRBD2 (5 bases). V was trimmed by 9 bases and J by 5 bases, leaving 19 bases between them. The CDR3 spans 15 residues. Germline lookup yields CDR1 LNHDA and CDR2 SQIVND (reference sequence). The chain's CDR3 is CASEDSGSLTGELFF. CDR3 bases read: TGTGCCAGCGAGGACTCGGGGTCCTTGACCGGGGAG.

The table lists this clone with many counts. From the germline J gene comes the end of the CDR3, since the read stops 3 residues before it. The sample has other DNA sequences that encode this CDR3 too. V and J are TRBV20-1 and TRBJ2-7; no definite D call. Trimming removed 1 base at V and 0 bases at J, with 7 bases between. CDR1 DFQATT and CDR2 SNEGSKA come from the germline V gene (reference sequence). The CDR3 is 13 amino acids. CDR3 in amino acids: CSARARSSYEQYF. The DNA read from the CDR3 is TGCAGTGCTAGAGCCAGAAGCTCCTACGAG.

Details on this clone: The read falls 3 residues short of the CDR3 end, and the missing part is taken from the germline J gene. The chain joins TRBV18 to TRBJ1-1; 7 nucleotides agree with TRBD1. V trimming: 4 bases; J trimming: 2 bases; junction bases outside the gene matches: 4. Per germline, CDR1 KGHSH and CDR2 LQKENI. This CDR3 spans 14 amino acids. CDR3 amino acids: CASSLWDRNTEAFF. The CDR3 bases that were read are TGTGCCAGCTCACTATGGGACAGAAACACTGAA.

The table lists this clone with many counts. The read comes to an end 3 residues before the CDR3 does, leaving the germline J gene to fill in the end. The chain combines TRBV12-3 or TRBV12-4 with TRBJ2-6; 11 bases are a match to TRBD1. The trim removed 4 bases at V and 0 bases at J, leaving 2 bases unmatched. The CDR3 totals 17 residues. Here the CDR3 reads CASSWTGGSSGANVLTF. Incomplete CDR3 DNA: TGTGCCAGCAGTTGGACAGGGGGCTCCTCTGGGGCCAACGTC.

This clone was picked up many times. An end of the junction does not agree with germline; a read error may underlie this. The read gets to within 3 residues of the CDR3 end, and the germline J gene fills in the rest. This chain links TRBV4-2 with TRBJ1-6, with 7 bases that match TRBD1. The CDR3 contains 17 residues. Germline loops: CDR1 LGHNA, CDR2 YNFKEQ. The CDR3 sequence is CASSQGFGGQVDSPLHF. CDR3 bases read: TGCGCCAGCAGCCAAGGTTTTGGAGGACAGGTAGATTCACCC.

This clone was seen at least ten times. The read finishes 3 residues shy of the CDR3 end, and the germline J gene is used to complete it. The rearrangement uses TRBV19 and TRBJ1-5; TRBD1 might be the D (5 bases). V was clipped by 1 base and J by 4 bases, with 11 bases between them. This CDR3 spans 15 amino acids. Germline V lookup: CDR1 LNHDA, CDR2 SQIVND (reference sequence). CDR3 DNA (partial): TGTGCCAGTAGTATAGGTGCCGCAGGGAATCAGCCC. Translation: CASSIGAAGNQP. The complete CDR3 reads CASSIGAAGNQPQHF. The full variable domain, in which reference TRBV19 and TRBJ1-5 provide the parts outside the CDR3, is DGGITQSPKYLFRKEGQNVTLSCEQNLNHDAMYWYRQDPGQGLRLIYYSQIVNDFQKGDIAEGYSVSREKKESFPLTVTSAQKNPTAFYLCASSIGAAGNQPQHFGDGTRLSIL.